This T cell receptor (beta chain) was retrieved from a study of glioma-infiltrating T cells after dendritic cell vaccination. As to time point: after dendritic cell vaccination, including at tumor progression/relapse. About this clone: Antigen: not known.

Notes on the study in general: Only a small number of patients had complete blood and tumor samples.

CDR1 is SGDLS, CDR2 YYNGEE, per germline. Trimming pared 4 bases from V and 1 base from J, leaving 8 bases between. This CDR3 contains 14 residues. The immunoSEQ assay amplified TCRB CDR3 from up to roughly 2 ug DNA. Amplification used 60 V beta primers and 13 J beta primers. Produced via immunoSEQ multiplex PCR; TCRdb's table is partial and in-frame only. The table lists roughly 60,000 clones, 70% to 90% of them singletons. The sample was blood, taken after dendritic cell vaccination. This clonotype was obtained from a human donor with glioblastoma. The rearrangement uses TRBV9 and TRBJ2-2, with D possibly matching TRBD2 (5 bases). DNA for the CDR3: TGTGCCAGCAGCAAAGGACTGAACACCGGGGAGCTGTTTTTT. Translated: CASSKGLNTGELFF.